The subject of this entry is one T cell receptor beta chain. Its antigen target is currently unknown. Base-call qualities are not available, and no considerably larger clone is one nucleotide away. From a lookup of the germline V gene, CDR1 and CDR2 are SGHNT and YENEEA. V is cut by 5 bases and J by 6 bases, and the space between the germline ends is 8 bases. Taken from cysteine to phenylalanine, the CDR3 has 12 residues. CDR3 DNA is the only sequence kept; it has 36 bases, read in frame from the first base. The sample originates from a study of CD4 T cells in relation to SARS-CoV-2 and coronaviruses (dated by TCRdb to 2020 to 2022). Describing the broader study: The full convalescent cohort of approximately 13 patients had a median age of around 38 years, ranging from about 20 to 75 years. Expansion assays from other donors in the study were sequenced with a different, Illumina-based TCR-beta assay. Samples from a few pre-COVID donors and the naive versus memory experiments were sequenced with the Adaptive Biotechnologies TCR-sequencing kit; other data were Illumina-based. At the level of individual TCR clonotypes, the study evaluated whether memory CD4+ T cells crossreact between the spike proteins of SARS-CoV-2 and those of common cold coronaviruses. The roughly 12 convalescent patients included 8 males and 4 females; two subjects were Hispanic. Using patient-derived lymphoblastoid cell lines, the shared crossreactive spike epitopes were mapped to their HLA restriction.

Naive and memory CD4+ T cells were separated from cryopreserved PBMCs by CD4 enrichment followed by EasySep naive CD4+ T cell enrichment. Ficoll-Paque PLUS gradient centrifugation was used to isolate PBMCs from either whole blood or leukapheresis product. PBMCs were either cryopreserved at -140 degrees C or used fresh in the expansion assay. The QIAamp Micro DNA Kit was used to extract genomic DNA from the CD4+ T cells. Uncultured naive and memory CD4+ T cell DNA received deep-resolution immunoSEQ TCR-beta sequencing. The paper's data handling went like this. Preprocessing removed nonproductive sequences and CDR3s not starting with C, not ending with F or W, or shorter than 7 amino acids. Cultured and uncultured naive and memory CD4+ repertoires were searched for previously identified spike- and CEF-reactive CDR3s. After three terminal residues were trimmed from each end, CDR3 homology was quantified as pairwise Levenshtein distance using the stringdist R package. Not all clones reach the TCRdb copy of this immuneACCESS table, which keeps in-frame sequences only. Checked studies attribute under half of the gap to unresolved V genes and leave the rest unexplained. V and J calls and clone size are copied from that table; D and trimming were computed from the DNA. A total of some 60,000 clones appear in this sample, about 90% of them only once. The top ten hold approximately 0.37% of the sample.

Results and caveats for the whole study, not just this receptor: Sequencing naive versus memory cells indicated that the assay picks up memory recall responses, not primary responses primed during culture. Compared with monoreactive clones, crossreactive clones had significantly weaker SARS-CoV-2-driven expansion, a result consistent with antigenic imprinting. The study was constrained by small numbers of patients and of tested TCRs. Crossreactivity analysis centred on spike protein, so crossreactivity against other viral proteins was not assessed. No donor contributed both pre-pandemic and post-infection samples, which limited tracing the source of pre-existing responses. About 65% of donors had memory CD4+ clonotypes that crossrecognized SARS-CoV-2 and at least one common cold coronavirus spike.

Sequencing input: naive CD4+ T cells from PBMCs. The sample's cell subset or site label, decoded: naive CD4+ T cells isolated by negative enrichment. The receptor was isolated from an adult with COVID-19. The chain uses TRBV11-3 and TRBJ2-1, with a weak D call of TRBD1 (6 bases match). For the CDR3, the sequence is CASSQGPNEQFF. Read as DNA, the sequence is TGTGCCAGCAGCCAGGGGCCCAATGAGCAGTTCTTC.